The clone carrying this T cell receptor (beta chain) is termed medium-sized. The CDR3 has 13 amino acids. V gave up 6 bases and J gave up 5 bases, with 16 bases separating them. Germline V lookup: CDR1 DFQATT, CDR2 SNEGSKA (reference sequence). The sample is drawn from a study of spatial heterogeneity in lung cancer. Across the whole study: Each unique TCR and UMI combination was seen more than ten times on average in raw reads.

Individual TCR cDNA molecules each bore their own unique molecular identifier. From the 5' RACE reads, TCRdb called clonotypes with MiXCR, one entry per CDR3 protein. This sample carries 5,500 to 8,000 distinct CDR3 sequences, 5.4% of them seen once, and the ten largest clones take around 8.4%. The time point: sample taken at primary tumor resection. Sequencing was performed on whole RNA extracted from tumor and nontumor lung tissue, or from frozen PBMC, and the material was left unsorted. Samples were donated by 72 untreated early-stage non-small cell lung cancer patients. The receptor comes from a female donor with early-stage non-small cell lung cancer. The sequencing here drew on normal lung tissue next to the tumor, taken at surgery. This chain connects TRBV20-1 to TRBJ1-1, with D tentatively TRBD1 (6 bases). CDR3 in DNA: TGCAGTGCCCCGCGGCAGGGGAGGACTGAAGCTTTCTTT. It specifies CSAPRQGRTEAFF.